This TCR beta chain is drawn from a study of shared clonotypes between healthy human individuals. Study-wide background: Donors were a couple of women and a few men aged 18 to 49.

TCRdb keeps only in-frame clones here, not all; method: immunoSEQ multiplex PCR. The data hold over a million clones, with 95% to 99% observed a single time. V gave up 4 bases and J gave up 6 bases, with 14 bases separating them. The CDR3 contains 13 residues. Germline V CDR1 and CDR2: SGDLS, YYNGEE. The rearrangement links TRBV9 to TRBJ2-7; D gene ambiguous. The sequenced material came from naive CD4+ T cells sorted from blood. Documented subset: CD45RA+ positively selected. The source is a man younger than 45 in good health. The DNA of the CDR3 is TGTGCCAGCAGCATCGGACCAGTCGGCGAGCAGTACTTC. Its protein is CASSIGPVGEQYF. Full variable domain (missing parts from reference TRBV9 and TRBJ2-7): DSGVTQTPKHLITATGQRVTLRCSPRSGDLSVYWYQQSLDQGLQFLIQYYNGEERAKGNILERFSAQQFPDLHSELNLSSLELGDSALYFCASSIGPVGEQYFGPGTRLTVT.